Presented here are 16 T cell receptor beta chains from one specimen sequenced in a study of the immune and genomic landscape of osteosarcoma. Libraries were prepared by immunoSEQ multiplex PCR; TCRdb keeps only in-frame clonotypes and omits some of them. The table lists roughly 1,500 clones, roughly three fifths of them singletons, with around a fifth in the top ten. The sequenced sample consisted of primary tumor tissue from the T10 vertebra. Receptors were obtained from a man aged 18-30 years with osteosarcoma.

The chain has TRBV7-6 and TRBJ2-7, with 10 bases fitting TRBD2. Losses at the gene ends were 4 bases for V and 4 bases for J; bases not matched to a gene: 10. This CDR3 has 16 amino acids. Germline CDR1 is SGHVS and CDR2 is FNYEAQ. Here the CDR3 DNA reads TGTGCCAGCAGCTCCCGGAGCGGGGGGGATCCTTACGAGCAGTACTTC. Encoded protein: CASSSRSGGDPYEQYF.

This rearrangement joins TRBV6-6 to TRBJ2-1; 8 bases line up with TRBD2. CDR1 and CDR2 (germline): MNHNY, SVGAGI (reference sequence). V gave up 6 bases and J gave up 4 bases; unmatched junction bases: 8. This CDR3 region has 15 residues. This chain's CDR3 is CASRTSGGPYNEQFF. For the CDR3, the DNA is TGTGCCAGCAGAACCAGCGGGGGACCTTACAATGAGCAGTTCTTC.

The chain uses TRBV5-1 and TRBJ2-5; 7 bases are a match to TRBD2. Germline CDR1 is SGHRS and CDR2 is YFSETQ. V shed 0 bases and J 0 bases; nucleotides not matched to a gene: 8. The CDR3 is 17 amino acids. The DNA for the CDR3 is TGCGCCAGCAGCTTGGATATGGGCGGGGGAAACCAAGAGACCCAGTACTTC. It encodes CASSLDMGGGNQETQYF.

This clone showed up just a few times. The chain couples TRBV28 to TRBJ2-5; the D gene is possibly TRBD1 (6 bases). CDR3 length equals 19 residues. Trimming stripped 5 bases from V and 4 bases from J, with 29 bases between. The germline V gene has CDR1 MDHEN and CDR2 SYDVKM. The CDR3 nucleotides read TGTGCCAGCAGTCCGCTAATCTACAGGGCCGGATTGAGGCGAGAGACCCAGTACTTC. This translates into CASSPLIYRAGLRRETQYF. Looking up the rest from reference TRBV28 and TRBJ2-5 gives the full variable domain: DVKVTQSSRYLVKRTGEKVFLECVQDMDHENMFWYRQDPGLGLRLIYFSYDVKMKEKGDIPEGYSVSREKKERFSLILESASTNQTSMYLCASSPLIYRAGLRRETQYFGPGTRLLVL.

This clone occurred once. J is TRBJ1-2 and V is TRBV19; 7 bases fit TRBD1. V trimming: 5 bases; J trimming: 4 bases; junction bases outside the gene matches: 13. The CDR3 has 16 residues. The germline CDR1 and CDR2 sequences are LNHDA and SQIVND (reference sequence). CDR3: CASSALRGSGGYGYTF. The DNA of the CDR3 is TGTGCCAGTAGTGCCCTCAGGGGGTCGGGTGGCTATGGCTACACCTTC.

The chain joins TRBV16 to TRBJ1-1, with D unclear. This CDR3 has 12 residues. Germline CDR1 reads KGHSY; CDR2 reads FQNENV. V gave up 2 bases and J gave up 4 bases, with 5 bases separating them. The CDR3 sequence is CASSQQSTEAFF. The CDR3 bases are TGTGCCAGCAGCCAACAGAGCACTGAAGCTTTCTTT.

The rearrangement joins TRBV2 to TRBJ1-6; D is unresolved. V was trimmed by 0 bases and J by 3 bases, leaving 9 bases between them. The CDR3 totals 16 residues. In germline, CDR1 is SNHLY, CDR2 FYNNEI. CDR3 sequence reads: CASSEAPGFYNSPLHF. The CDR3 DNA reads as TGTGCCAGCAGTGAAGCTCCAGGCTTCTATAATTCACCCCTCCACTTT.

The J gene is TRBJ1-5, the V gene TRBV6-1; 7 bases are a match to TRBD1. The ends lost 5 bases at V and 4 bases at J; junction bases unmatched: 5. This CDR3 has 14 residues. Germline V gene sequence: CDR1 MNHNS, CDR2 SASEGT. The CDR3 DNA reads as TGTGCCAGCAGTCATAGGGGGCGGAATCAGCCCCAGCATTTT. Amino acids: CASSHRGRNQPQHF.

V and J are TRBV5-1 and TRBJ2-7; a possible D gene is TRBD1 (5 bases). The CDR3 is 14 amino acids. V lost 0 bases, J lost 7 bases, and 14 bases lay in between. From germline, CDR1 is SGHRS and CDR2 YFSETQ. The CDR3 spells CASSLGRATGEQYF. As DNA, the CDR3 is TGCGCCAGCAGCTTGGGCAGGGCTACCGGGGAGCAGTACTTC.

J is TRBJ1-5 and V is TRBV10-1; no definite D call. The V gene lost 10 bases and the J gene lost 4 bases, with 14 bases spanning the gap. This CDR3 has 13 amino acids. Germline V gene sequence: CDR1 WNHNN, CDR2 SYGVQD (reference sequence). The CDR3 region has the DNA TGCGCCATCGGACGTACTGCAAATCAGCCCCAGCATTTT. It yields the protein CAIGRTANQPQHF.

This clone was detected a few times. The V call is TRBV7-6, the J call TRBJ2-7; D is unresolved. CDR3 length: 13 residues. V was cut by 5 bases and J by 3 bases, with 11 bases left in between. The germline gives CDR1 SGHVS, CDR2 FNYEAQ. The CDR3 bases are TGTGCCAGCAGCCCCGGGCCTAACTACGAGCAGTACTTC. Its translation is CASSPGPNYEQYF.

The chain joins TRBV5-5 to TRBJ2-5; 9 nucleotides agree with TRBD2. The CDR3 is 15 amino acids. CDR1 and CDR2 from the germline V gene are SGHKS and YYEKEE (reference sequence). The J segment lost 5 bases and the V segment lost 5 bases, leaving 10 bases of the junction unmatched. This CDR3 is CASRSTGTSTETQYF. Here the CDR3 DNA reads TGTGCCAGCAGATCTACCGGGACTAGCACCGAGACCCAGTACTTC.

The V gene is TRBV5-5, the J gene TRBJ2-3, with a possible D match to TRBD1 (5 bases). The germline V gene encodes CDR1 SGHKS and CDR2 YYEKEE (reference sequence). The CDR3 totals 14 residues. Between the trimmed V and J ends, which lost 0 bases and 4 bases, there was a span of 9 bases. The CDR3 is CASSLGGQADTQYF. Written as DNA, the CDR3 is TGTGCCAGCAGCTTGGGGGGCCAAGCAGATACGCAGTATTTT.

V gene TRBV27 combines with J gene TRBJ2-1, with 8 bases matching TRBD2. The CDR3 consists of 17 residues. J lost 3 bases, V lost 2 bases, and 9 bases had no gene match. Germline V gene data show CDR1 as MNHEY and CDR2 as SMNVEV (reference sequence). The CDR3 sequence is CASSLRVSGAIYNEQFF. CDR3 sequence (DNA): TGTGCCAGCAGTTTAAGGGTTAGCGGGGCGATCTACAATGAGCAGTTCTTC.

CDR3 amino acids: CASSEARVPTDTQYF. In DNA, the CDR3 is TGTGCCAGCAGTGAAGCAAGGGTTCCCACAGATACGCAGTATTTT. The chain employs TRBV6-1 and TRBJ2-3; D remains ambiguous. This CDR3 spans 15 amino acids. V lost 0 bases to trimming and J lost 2 bases, with 9 bases between them. Germline assignment: CDR1 MNHNS and CDR2 SASEGT.

J is TRBJ2-7 and V is TRBV23-1; D possibly corresponds to TRBD1 (5 bases). TRBV23-1 is known as an ORF, though its function is uncertain. V lost 2 bases and J 0 bases, leaving 14 bases between the germline ends. The CDR3 is made up of 16 amino acids. The CDR3 is CASSQNYRTVSYEQYF. The CDR3 nucleotides read TGCGCCAGCAGTCAAAACTACAGGACGGTCTCCTACGAGCAGTACTTC.